This T cell receptor (beta chain) was documented in a study of blood T cell repertoires in COVID-19 (dated by TCRdb to 2018 to 2021). About the full investigation: Samples covering the acute and convalescent phases of COVID-19 were provided by collaborators in the United States, Italy and Spain. The samples were drawn from two sources: the first 160 participants of the ongoing ImmuneRACE study, and 1,000 to 1,500 subjects contributed by 6 global collaborators. Nearly every sample came with metadata listing a de-identified subject ID, COVID-19 status, age in years and sex. Where HLA class I and class II types were available, the types were taken from metadata supplied by the sample provider, not from assay-based typing. The repertoires were released in a freely available public database meant as a resource for research on the immune response to SARS-CoV-2. Subjects who had been exposed to COVID-19, were actively infected with it, or had recovered from it provided the deeply sampled blood TCRbeta repertoires that made up the dataset. The prospective study material was composed of cDNA or gDNA derived from T cells, B-cell-depleted T cells, or PBMCs.

What the research found in general, with its limitations: Clinical and demographic metadata were provided uncurated, with the amount varying by source and participant.

TCRbeta CDR3 regions were amplified from genomic DNA using the immunoSEQ Assay, a bias-controlled multiplex PCR. Processing in the source paper ran as follows. Within the assay, amplification of reference gene primers was used to estimate how many nucleated cells each sample contained. To quantify the absolute abundance of each unique TCRbeta CDR3 rearrangement, sequence reads were collapsed and filtered. For each sample, productive Simpson clonality was calculated as the square root of Simpson's diversity index across productive rearrangements. Imported from immuneACCESS, the table was reduced by TCRdb to in-frame sequences with V and J called. These copies leave out some clones; in studies compared against another copy, an unresolved V gene accounts for under half, and the cause of the remainder is not known. D and trimming were read from the DNA, whereas the V and J calls and clone size are those reported in that table. The sample table shows about 270,000 clones, and around 90% are seen once. Approximately 3% of the sample lies in the top ten.

In the prospective study, participants were about 18 to 95 years old, resided in approximately 25 geographic areas of the United States, and were enrolled through a virtual design. Cohort assignment in the prospective study relied on participant-reported clinical history from a screening survey and a study questionnaire. Exposed participants had been in contact with someone with a PCR-confirmed or clinician-diagnosed COVID-19 case within 2 weeks of study entry. In the prospective study, whole blood, serum and a nasopharyngeal or oropharyngeal swab were collected from each participant by mobile phlebotomists. Over a roughly 2-month period, participants in the prospective study had the option of providing additional blood draws and questionnaires. Prospective study blood samples were shipped either frozen or at room temperature before DNA extraction. As for this clone: Its antigen remains unidentified. Within one base of it there is no much larger clone, and no base qualities were kept.

The trim is 3 bases for V and 7 bases for J, with a gap of 16 bases between the germline ends. CDR1 SEHNR and CDR2 FQNEAQ are derived from the germline V gene (reference sequence). The cysteine opens and the phenylalanine closes a CDR3 of 15 amino acids. Of the read, only the CDR3 DNA is kept; its 45 bases are in frame from base 1. This clonotype was sampled from a man between 35 and 55 years old who had been exposed to COVID-19. The sequence is built from TRBV7-9 and TRBJ2-1; the D region possibly corresponds to TRBD1 (8 bases align). Sequencing was carried out using PBMCs or T cells enriched from blood (not recorded which). The CDR3 protein is CASSFRGQGGNEQFF. The nucleotides are TGTGCCAGCAGCTTCCGTGGACAGGGAGGGAATGAGCAGTTCTTC.